The next 30 T cell receptor beta chains were all read from a single sample in a study of monozygotic twins with inflammatory bowel disease. TCRdb re-analyzed the 5' RACE reads; it lists each CDR3 protein once, without DNA. This table holds fewer than 200,000 distinct CDR3 sequences. Sequenced sample: blood. Source of these receptors: a human donor with ulcerative colitis or Crohn's disease, or a healthy co-twin of an affected twin (not recorded which).

V is TRBV5-1 and J is TRBJ2-2; TCRdb's D call of TRBD1 is untestable without DNA. The CDR3 spans 15 residues. From germline, CDR1 is SGHRS and CDR2 YFSETQ. This chain's CDR3 is CASSSGQKNTGELFF.

The rearrangement uses TRBV27 and TRBJ2-6; the D call of TRBD1 rests on TCRdb alone, since no DNA is present to check it. CDR3 size: 16 residues. Germline V CDR1 and CDR2: MNHEY, SMNVEV (reference sequence). CDR3 in amino acids: CASSPQGSSGANVLTF. The whole variable domain, filled in from reference TRBV27 and TRBJ2-6, reads EAQVTQNPRYLITVTGKKLTVTCSQNMNHEYMSWYRQDPGLGLRQIYYSMNVEVTDKGDVPEGYKVSRKEKRNFPLILESPSPNQTSLYFCASSPQGSSGANVLTFGAGSRLTVL.

The chain is built from TRBV15 and TRBJ2-1. The CDR3 has 16 residues. The germline gives CDR1 LNHNV, CDR2 YYDKDF (reference sequence). The CDR3 region is CATSRDQTDSYNEQFF.

This chain connects TRBV5-1 to TRBJ1-1; as DNA is missing, the TRBD1 call by TCRdb cannot be tested. CDR3 length equals 15 residues. Germline V gene lookup returns CDR1 SGHRS and CDR2 YFSETQ. CDR3 residues: CASSLQGARSTEAFF.

The chain uses TRBV3-1 and TRBJ2-5; without DNA, the TCRdb call of TRBD2 cannot be checked. This CDR3 has 18 amino acids. The germline CDR1 and CDR2 sequences are LGHDT and YNNKEL (reference sequence). The CDR3 loop reads CASSHLGTSGDDQETQYF.

The V call is TRBV28, the J call TRBJ1-1. This CDR3 region has 14 residues. Germline V gene lookup returns CDR1 MDHEN and CDR2 SYDVKM. The CDR3 loop reads CASSKSRRRTEAFF.

The chain is built from TRBV5-6 and TRBJ2-7; TCRdb proposes TRBD2, but this gene call is untestable without DNA. The CDR3 has 15 amino acids. CDR1 SGHDT and CDR2 YYEEEE come from the germline V gene. The CDR3 region is CASSLVGGRSYEQYF.

CDR3 region: CASSLMQGAKDNQPQHF. The J gene is TRBJ1-5, the V gene TRBV5-6; no DNA is available, so the TRBD1 call from TCRdb remains unchecked. The CDR3 loop spans 17 amino acids. Per the germline V gene, CDR1 is SGHDT and CDR2 is YYEEEE. Full variable domain (outside the CDR3, taken from reference TRBV5-6 and TRBJ1-5): DAGVTQSPTHLIKTRGQQVTLRCSPKSGHDTVSWYQQALGQGPQFIFQYYEEEERQRGNFPDRFSGHQFPNYSSELNVNALLLGDSALYLCASSLMQGAKDNQPQHFGDGTRLSIL.

CDR3 in amino acids: CASSETGQGPEPQHF. The rearrangement joins TRBV18 to TRBJ1-5; there is no DNA to check the TCRdb D call of TRBD1. Germline-derived CDR1 and CDR2 are KGHSH and LQKENI. The CDR3 totals 15 residues.

This chain joins TRBV3-1 and TRBJ2-4; TCRdb indicates TRBD2, and absent DNA this call remains unverified. CDR3 size: 16 residues. Germline V CDR1 and CDR2: LGHDT, YNNKEL (reference sequence). The CDR3 reads CASSQDLVTSWTIQYF.

This chain links TRBV15 with TRBJ2-4. The CDR3 is made up of 15 amino acids. Germline CDR1 LNHNV, CDR2 YYDKDF (reference sequence). CDR3 sequence: CATSRDRVGLSIQYF.

This chain connects TRBV5-1 to TRBJ2-5; the D call of TRBD2 rests on TCRdb alone, since no DNA is present to check it. Germline CDR1 SGHRS, CDR2 YFSETQ. This CDR3 comprises 14 residues. This CDR3 is CASSLVASRETQYF.

The rearrangement links TRBV6-2 or TRBV6-3 to TRBJ2-5. This CDR3 is 15 amino acids long. Germline CDR1 is MNHEY and CDR2 is SVGEGT. This CDR3 is CASSLVRGVQETQYF.

In terms of frequency, this clonotype is medium-sized. The chain recombines TRBV20-1 with TRBJ2-1; the D gene TCRdb calls, TRBD1, cannot be checked with no DNA. The CDR3 covers 16 residues. The germline gives CDR1 DFQATT, CDR2 SNEGSKA (reference sequence). The CDR3 spells CSARDQARGPYNEQFF.

The V gene is TRBV20-1, the J gene TRBJ1-4; TCRdb names TRBD1, which stays unverified in the absence of DNA. There are 14 residues in the CDR3. CDR1 and CDR2 (germline): DFQATT, SNEGSKA (reference sequence). CDR3 sequence reads: CSALYGGSKEKLFF.

The rearrangement joins TRBV5-1 to TRBJ2-2; lacking DNA, the TRBD1 call made by TCRdb goes unchecked. Germline lookup yields CDR1 SGHRS and CDR2 YFSETQ. The CDR3 loop spans 16 amino acids. The CDR3 region is CASSLTGDSNTGELFF.

V usage is TRBV19 and J usage is TRBJ1-4. Germline CDR1 reads LNHDA; CDR2 reads SQIVND (reference sequence). The CDR3 loop spans 15 amino acids. CDR3: CASRRARSLNEKLFF.

V usage is TRBV11-2 and J usage is TRBJ2-6. The V gene's germline CDR1 is SGHAT and CDR2 FQNNGV. The CDR3 is made up of 12 amino acids. This CDR3 reads CASSLRSGVLTF.

This chain connects TRBV10-3 to TRBJ2-1; TCRdb outputs TRBD2, but without DNA this stays unchecked. Germline V lookup: CDR1 ENHRY, CDR2 SYGVKD. The length of the CDR3 is 14 residues. The CDR3 here is CASAGTDHHNEQFF.

This sequence joins TRBV5-1 and TRBJ1-1. This CDR3 has 16 amino acids. CDR1 and CDR2 (germline): SGHRS, YFSETQ. Here the CDR3 reads CASSLDTPEAGTEAFF.

The rearrangement joins TRBV7-9 to TRBJ2-2; TCRdb gives TRBD2 as the D gene, but with no DNA this cannot be confirmed. The germline CDR1 and CDR2 sequences are SEHNR and FQNEAQ (reference sequence). The CDR3 has 17 amino acids. The chain's CDR3 is CASSPPASGRVTGELFF.

J is TRBJ2-7 and V is TRBV4-3; lacking DNA, the TRBD1 call made by TCRdb goes unchecked. CDR1 is LGHNA and CDR2 is YSLEER in the germline V gene. The CDR3 totals 15 residues. CDR3 protein: CASSQDGRGLEEQYF.

This chain joins TRBV6-5 and TRBJ2-7. CDR3 length: 14 residues. Germline V gene lookup returns CDR1 MNHEY and CDR2 SVGAGI. CDR3: CASSYGRIPTEQYF.

V usage is TRBV30 and J usage is TRBJ1-4. This CDR3 has 15 residues. Germline V gene sequence: CDR1 GTSNPN, CDR2 SVGIG (reference sequence). CDR3: CAWSVRRAGNEKLFF.

The V gene is TRBV20-1, the J gene TRBJ2-1; without DNA, the TCRdb call of TRBD1 cannot be checked. The CDR3 is made up of 13 amino acids. Germline values: CDR1 DFQATT, CDR2 SNEGSKA (reference sequence). Here the CDR3 reads CSVTQNRVDEQFF.

The CDR3 reads CASSLEGVAGELFF. V usage is TRBV7-3 and J usage is TRBJ2-2; TCRdb's D call, TRBD1, is unchecked because there is no DNA. CDR3 length: 14 amino acids. Per germline, CDR1 SGHTA and CDR2 FQGTGA.

V usage is TRBV7-7 and J usage is TRBJ2-2. Germline lookup yields CDR1 SSHAT and CDR2 FNYEAQ (reference sequence). This CDR3 is built from 13 residues. The CDR3 region is CASSNNVAGELFF. Complete variable domain (other parts from reference TRBV7-7 and TRBJ2-2): GAGVSQSPRYKVTKRGQDVTLRCDPISSHATLYWYQQALGQGPEFLTYFNYEAQPDKSGLPSDRFSAERPEGSISTLTIQRTEQRDSAMYRCASSNNVAGELFFGEGSRLTVL.

The CDR3 loop reads CASSYVSVGAGQQETQYF. The gene calls are TRBV6-5 and TRBJ2-5; TCRdb lists TRBD2, though no DNA is available to test this call. CDR1 and CDR2 (germline): MNHEY, SVGAGI. The CDR3 runs 18 residues.

The V gene is TRBV5-1, the J gene TRBJ2-5. CDR1 and CDR2 (germline): SGHRS, YFSETQ. The CDR3 is 12 amino acids. The CDR3 sequence: CASSVYQETQYF. Using reference TRBV5-1 and TRBJ2-5 for the parts outside the CDR3, the full variable domain is KAGVTQTPRYLIKTRGQQVTLSCSPISGHRSVSWYQQTPGQGLQFLFEYFSETQRNKGNFPGRFSGRQFSNSRSEMNVSTLELGDSALYLCASSVYQETQYFGPGTRLLVL.

V and J are TRBV6-5 and TRBJ2-3; TCRdb gives TRBD1 as the D gene, but with no DNA this cannot be confirmed. This CDR3 has 13 amino acids. From germline, CDR1 is MNHEY and CDR2 SVGAGI. The CDR3 loop reads CASTRTGTDTQYF.